This is a list of T cell receptor beta chains from one sample in a study of regulatory T cells in long-lasting Graves disease. TCRdb used MiXCR to reprocess the multiplex PCR reads, holding one entry per CDR3 protein. The sample includes 450,000 or so distinct CDR3 sequences, under 25% seen only once; the top ten take 7.8%. The sample consisted of peripheral blood mononuclear cells (PBMCs), taken when the disease was refractory, from a patient treated with antithyroid drugs. All receptors derive from a female donor with Graves disease. The CDR3 runs from the conserved cysteine through the conserved F or W. The D gene is left open where the match is weak. Clone sizes are given selectively: once, few, many, or a class where the clone is expanded.

clone size	V gene	D gene	J gene	CDR3 protein	CDR3 DNA
many	TRBV19	.	TRBJ1-1	CASRPTGPMNTEAFF	TGTGCCAGTAGGCCAACGGGACCTATGAACACTGAAGCTTTCTTT
many	TRBV28	.	TRBJ1-1	CASTTNTEAFF	TGTGCCAGCACCACGAACACTGAAGCTTTCTTT
.	TRBV7-2	.	TRBJ1-5	CASSLVRDFNQPQHF	TGTGCCAGCAGCTTAGTCAGGGATTTCAATCAGCCCCAGCATTTT
.	TRBV3-1	.	TRBJ2-7	CASSQDWQDEQYF	TGTGCCAGCAGCCAAGATTGGCAGGACGAGCAGTACTTC
.	TRBV7-6	TRBD2	TRBJ2-2	CASSLDTLAGAAGELFF	TGTGCCAGCAGCTTAGATACCCTAGCGGGAGCGGCCGGGGAGCTGTTTTTT
many	TRBV12-3/TRBV12-4	.	TRBJ1-1	CASSLRHTEAFF	TGTGCCAGCAGTTTGAGACACACTGAAGCTTTCTTT
many	TRBV28	TRBD1	TRBJ1-6	CASRSGGRNSPLHF	TGTGCCAGCAGGTCAGGGGGCAGGAATTCACCCCTCCACTTT
.	TRBV27	TRBD1	TRBJ2-2	CASSLPRTGPTGELFF	TGTGCCAGCAGTTTACCCCGGACAGGGCCGACCGGGGAGCTGTTTTTT
.	TRBV20-1	.	TRBJ2-7	CSAQSGGLSSYEQYF	TGCAGTGCCCAAAGCGGCGGATTGAGCTCCTACGAGCAGTACTTC
.	TRBV20-1	TRBD1	TRBJ1-2	CSATDRNYGYTF	TGCAGTGCTACGGACAGGAACTATGGCTACACCTTC
many	TRBV6-5	.	TRBJ1-6	CASSYLGGGNNSPLHF	TGTGCCAGCAGTTACCTGGGAGGAGGAAATAATTCACCCCTCCACTTT
many	TRBV11-2	TRBD1	TRBJ2-4	CASSQYPGQGNIQYF	TGTGCCAGCAGCCAGTACCCCGGACAGGGAAACATTCAGTACTTC
many	TRBV7-8	.	TRBJ1-1	CASSLLVGVEAFF	TGTGCCAGCAGCTTGTTGGTGGGAGTAGAGGCTTTCTTT
.	TRBV6-1	.	TRBJ2-6	CASSVSGFLGANVLTF	TGTGCCAGCAGTGTCTCGGGATTTTTGGGGGCCAACGTCCTGACTTTC
.	TRBV7-3	TRBD1	TRBJ2-1	CASSQGQISYNEQFF	TGTGCCAGCAGCCAGGGACAGATCTCCTACAATGAGCAGTTCTTC
few	TRBV9	.	TRBJ2-2	CASSVVNGELFF	TGTGCCAGCAGCGTAGTGAATGGGGAGCTGTTTTTT